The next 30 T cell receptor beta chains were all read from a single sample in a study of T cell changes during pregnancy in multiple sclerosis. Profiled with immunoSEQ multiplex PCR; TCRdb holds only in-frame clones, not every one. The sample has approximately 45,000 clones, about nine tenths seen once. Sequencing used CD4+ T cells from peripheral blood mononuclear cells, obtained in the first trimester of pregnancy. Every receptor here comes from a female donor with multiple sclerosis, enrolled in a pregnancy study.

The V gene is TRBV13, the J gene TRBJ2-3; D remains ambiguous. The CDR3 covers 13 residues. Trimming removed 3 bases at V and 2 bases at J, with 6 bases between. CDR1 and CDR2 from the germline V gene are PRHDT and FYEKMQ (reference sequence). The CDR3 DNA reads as TGTGCCAGCAGCTTTTCAGTCACAGATACGCAGTATTTT. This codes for CASSFSVTDTQYF.

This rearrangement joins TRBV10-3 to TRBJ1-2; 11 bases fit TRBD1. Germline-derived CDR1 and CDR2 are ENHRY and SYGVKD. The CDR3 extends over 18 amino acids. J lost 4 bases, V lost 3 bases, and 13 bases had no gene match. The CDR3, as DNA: TGTGCCATCAGTGACCCAGCGGCGGGGACAGGGGGTGGCTATGGCTACACCTTC. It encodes CAISDPAAGTGGGYGYTF.

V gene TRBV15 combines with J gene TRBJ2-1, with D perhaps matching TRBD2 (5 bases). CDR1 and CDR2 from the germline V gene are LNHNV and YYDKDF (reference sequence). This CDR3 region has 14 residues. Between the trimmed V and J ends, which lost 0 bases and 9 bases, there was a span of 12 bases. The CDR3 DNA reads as TGTGCCACCAGCAGAGATTACGCCACTAGTGAGCAGTTCTTC. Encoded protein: CATSRDYATSEQFF.

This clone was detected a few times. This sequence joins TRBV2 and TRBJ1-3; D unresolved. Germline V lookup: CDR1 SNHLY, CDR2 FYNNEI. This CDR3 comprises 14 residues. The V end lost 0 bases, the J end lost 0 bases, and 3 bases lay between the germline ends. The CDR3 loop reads CASSEALSGNTIYF. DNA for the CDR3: TGTGCCAGCAGTGAAGCTCTCTCTGGAAACACCATATATTTT.

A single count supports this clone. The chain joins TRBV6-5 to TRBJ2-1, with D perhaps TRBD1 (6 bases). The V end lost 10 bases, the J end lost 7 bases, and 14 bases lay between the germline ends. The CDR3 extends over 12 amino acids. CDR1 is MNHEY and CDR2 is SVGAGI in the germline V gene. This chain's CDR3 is CATTGLWNEQFF. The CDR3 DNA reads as TGTGCCACCACAGGGTTGTGGAATGAGCAGTTCTTC.

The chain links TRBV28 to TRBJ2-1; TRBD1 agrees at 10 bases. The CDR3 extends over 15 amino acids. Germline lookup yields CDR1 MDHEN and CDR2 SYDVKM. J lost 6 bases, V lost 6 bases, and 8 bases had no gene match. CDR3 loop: CASRPTGQGFNEQFF. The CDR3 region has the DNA TGTGCCAGCAGACCCACGGGACAGGGGTTCAATGAGCAGTTCTTC.

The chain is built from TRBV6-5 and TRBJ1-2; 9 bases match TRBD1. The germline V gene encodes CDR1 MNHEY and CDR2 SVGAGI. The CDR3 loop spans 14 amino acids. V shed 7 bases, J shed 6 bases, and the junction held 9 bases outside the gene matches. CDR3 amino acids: CASTSDRGVDGYTF. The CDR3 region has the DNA TGTGCCAGCACCTCGGACAGGGGTGTAGATGGCTACACCTTC.

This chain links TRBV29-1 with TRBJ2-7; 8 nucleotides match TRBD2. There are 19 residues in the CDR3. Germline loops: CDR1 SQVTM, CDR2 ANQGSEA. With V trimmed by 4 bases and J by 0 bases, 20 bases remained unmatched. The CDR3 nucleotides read TGCAGCGTTGTGTCTTACAGAGATAGCGGGACCCCCCCCTCCTACGAGCAGTACTTC. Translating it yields CSVVSYRDSGTPPSYEQYF.

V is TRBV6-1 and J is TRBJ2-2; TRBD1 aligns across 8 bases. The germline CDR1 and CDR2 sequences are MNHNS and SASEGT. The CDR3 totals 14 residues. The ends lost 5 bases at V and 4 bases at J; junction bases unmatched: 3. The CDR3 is CASSSRGRTGELFF. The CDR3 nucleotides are TGTGCCAGCAGTAGCAGGGGGCGCACCGGGGAGCTGTTTTTT.

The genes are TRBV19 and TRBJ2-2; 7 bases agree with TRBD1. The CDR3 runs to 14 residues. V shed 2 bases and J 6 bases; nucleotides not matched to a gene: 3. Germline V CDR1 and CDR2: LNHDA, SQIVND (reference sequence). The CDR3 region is CASSITQGSGELFF. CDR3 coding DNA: TGTGCCAGTAGTATAACACAGGGGTCCGGGGAGCTGTTTTTT.

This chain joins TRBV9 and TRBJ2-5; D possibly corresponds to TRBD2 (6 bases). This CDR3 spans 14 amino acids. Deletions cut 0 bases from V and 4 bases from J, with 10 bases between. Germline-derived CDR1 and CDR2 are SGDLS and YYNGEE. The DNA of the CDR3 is TGTGCCAGCAGCGTAGGACTGGGGGGAGAGACCCAGTACTTC. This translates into CASSVGLGGETQYF.

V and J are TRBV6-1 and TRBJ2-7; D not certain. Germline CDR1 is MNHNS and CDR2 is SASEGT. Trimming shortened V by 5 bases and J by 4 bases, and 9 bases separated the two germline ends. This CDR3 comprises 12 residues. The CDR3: CASSPLLYEQYF. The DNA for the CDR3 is TGTGCCAGCAGTCCACTACTTTACGAGCAGTACTTC.

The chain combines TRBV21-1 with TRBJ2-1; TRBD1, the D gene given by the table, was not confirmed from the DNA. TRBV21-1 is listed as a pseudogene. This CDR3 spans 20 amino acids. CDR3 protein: CASSNGKKGTGFRSYNEQFF. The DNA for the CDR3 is TGTGCCAGCAGCAACGGGAAAAAAGGGACAGGGTTTCGCTCCTACAATGAGCAGTTCTTC.

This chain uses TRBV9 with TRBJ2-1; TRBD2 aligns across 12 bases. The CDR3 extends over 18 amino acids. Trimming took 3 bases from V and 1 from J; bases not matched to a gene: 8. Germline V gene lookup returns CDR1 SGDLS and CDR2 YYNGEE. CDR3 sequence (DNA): TGTGCCAGCAGCGACTCGCTAGCGGGAGGGATGTCCTACAATGAGCAGTTCTTC. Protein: CASSDSLAGGMSYNEQFF.

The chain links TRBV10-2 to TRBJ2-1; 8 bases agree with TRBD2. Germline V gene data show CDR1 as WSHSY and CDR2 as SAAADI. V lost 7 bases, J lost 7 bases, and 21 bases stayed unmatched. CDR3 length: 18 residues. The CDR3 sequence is CASKSQPKQREISNEQFF. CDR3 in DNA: TGCGCCAGCAAATCACAGCCGAAGCAGCGGGAGATTAGTAATGAGCAGTTCTTC.

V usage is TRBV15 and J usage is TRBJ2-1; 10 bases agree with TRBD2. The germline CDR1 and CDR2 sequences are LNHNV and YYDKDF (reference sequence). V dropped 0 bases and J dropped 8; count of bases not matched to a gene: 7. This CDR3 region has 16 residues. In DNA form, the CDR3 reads TGTGCCACCAGCAGAGATAGTCCCGGGACTAGCGATGAGCAGTTCTTC. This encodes CATSRDSPGTSDEQFF.

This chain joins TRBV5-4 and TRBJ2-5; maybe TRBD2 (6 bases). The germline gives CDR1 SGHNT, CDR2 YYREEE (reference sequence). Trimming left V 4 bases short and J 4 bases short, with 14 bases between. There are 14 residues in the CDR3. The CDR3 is CASSPRDSRETQYF. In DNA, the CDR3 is TGTGCCAGCAGCCCTCGGGACTCCCGAGAGACCCAGTACTTC.

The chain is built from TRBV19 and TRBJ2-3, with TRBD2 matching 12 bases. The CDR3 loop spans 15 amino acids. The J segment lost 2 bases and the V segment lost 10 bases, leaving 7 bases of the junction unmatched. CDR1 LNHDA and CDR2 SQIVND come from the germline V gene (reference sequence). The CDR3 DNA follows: TGTGCCACCAGAAGGACTAGCGGGGTCACAGATACGCAGTATTTT. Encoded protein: CATRRTSGVTDTQYF.

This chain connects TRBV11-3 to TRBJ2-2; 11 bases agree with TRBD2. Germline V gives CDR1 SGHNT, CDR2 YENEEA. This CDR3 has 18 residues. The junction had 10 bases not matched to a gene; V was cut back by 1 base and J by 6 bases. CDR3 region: CASSLAPPLAGVPGELFF. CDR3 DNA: TGTGCCAGCAGCTTAGCCCCACCACTAGCGGGAGTACCCGGGGAGCTGTTTTTT. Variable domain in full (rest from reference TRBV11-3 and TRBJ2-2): EAGVVQSPRYKIIEKKQPVAFWCNPISGHNTLYWYLQNLGQGPELLIRYENEEAVDDSQLPKDRFSAERLKGVDSTLKIQPAELGDSAVYLCASSLAPPLAGVPGELFFGEGSRLTVL.

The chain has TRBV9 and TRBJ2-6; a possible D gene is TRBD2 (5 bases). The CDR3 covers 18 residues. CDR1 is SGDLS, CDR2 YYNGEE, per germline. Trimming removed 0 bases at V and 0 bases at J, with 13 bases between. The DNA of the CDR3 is TGTGCCAGCAGCGTAGGCTGGCAGGACTCCTCTGGGGCCAACGTCCTGACTTTC. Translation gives CASSVGWQDSSGANVLTF.

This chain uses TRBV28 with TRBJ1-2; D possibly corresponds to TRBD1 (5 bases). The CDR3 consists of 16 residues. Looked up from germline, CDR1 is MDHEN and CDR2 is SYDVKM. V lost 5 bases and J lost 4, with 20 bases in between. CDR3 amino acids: CASSPGGGALGYGYTF. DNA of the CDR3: TGTGCCAGCAGTCCCGGAGGAGGGGCGCTGGGCTATGGCTACACCTTC.

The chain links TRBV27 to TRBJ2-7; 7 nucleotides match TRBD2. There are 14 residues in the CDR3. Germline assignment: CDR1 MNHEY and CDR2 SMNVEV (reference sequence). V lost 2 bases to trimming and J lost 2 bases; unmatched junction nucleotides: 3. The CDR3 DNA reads TGTGCCAGCAGTTTAAGGGAGGGGACCTACGAGCAGTACTTC. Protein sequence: CASSLREGTYEQYF.

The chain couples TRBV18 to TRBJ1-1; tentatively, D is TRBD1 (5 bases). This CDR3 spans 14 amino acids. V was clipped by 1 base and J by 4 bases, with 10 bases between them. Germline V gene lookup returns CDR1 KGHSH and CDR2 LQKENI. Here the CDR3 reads CASSPRSGGTEAFF. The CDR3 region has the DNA TGTGCCAGCTCACCACGGAGCGGGGGCACTGAAGCTTTCTTT. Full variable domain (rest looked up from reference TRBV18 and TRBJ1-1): NAGVMQNPRHLVRRRGQEARLRCSPMKGHSHVYWYRQLPEEGLKFMVYLQKENIIDESGMPKERFSAEFPKEGPSILRIQQVVRGDSAAYFCASSPRSGGTEAFFGQGTRLTVV.

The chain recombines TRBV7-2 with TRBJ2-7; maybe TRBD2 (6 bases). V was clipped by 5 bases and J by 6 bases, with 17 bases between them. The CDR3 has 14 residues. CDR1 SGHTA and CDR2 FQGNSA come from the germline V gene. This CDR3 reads CASSLPGGVLEQYF. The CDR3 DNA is TGTGCCAGCAGCCTACCCGGAGGGGTCCTCGAGCAGTACTTC.

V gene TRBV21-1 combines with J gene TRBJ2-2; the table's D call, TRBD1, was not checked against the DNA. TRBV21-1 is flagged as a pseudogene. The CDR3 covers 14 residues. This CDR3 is CASSKAHHTGELFF. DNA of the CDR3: TGTGCCAGCAGCAAAGCACATCACACCGGGGAGCTGTTTTTT.

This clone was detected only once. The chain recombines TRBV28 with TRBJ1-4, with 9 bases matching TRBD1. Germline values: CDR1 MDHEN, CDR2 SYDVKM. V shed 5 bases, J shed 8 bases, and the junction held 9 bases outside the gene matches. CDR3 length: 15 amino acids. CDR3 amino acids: CASSVTQGAIEKLFF. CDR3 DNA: TGTGCCAGCAGTGTCACACAGGGGGCAATCGAAAAACTGTTTTTT.

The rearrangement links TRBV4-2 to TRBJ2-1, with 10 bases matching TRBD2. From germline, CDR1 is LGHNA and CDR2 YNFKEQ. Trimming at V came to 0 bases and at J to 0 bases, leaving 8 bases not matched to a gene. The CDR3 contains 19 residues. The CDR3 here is CASSQDDGLAVSSYNEQFF. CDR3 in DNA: TGTGCCAGCAGCCAAGATGACGGACTAGCGGTGAGCTCCTACAATGAGCAGTTCTTC.

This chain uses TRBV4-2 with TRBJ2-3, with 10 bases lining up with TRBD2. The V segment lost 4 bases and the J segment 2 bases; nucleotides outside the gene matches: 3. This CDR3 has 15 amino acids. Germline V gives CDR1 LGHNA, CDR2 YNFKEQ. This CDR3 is CASSPLAGNTDTQYF. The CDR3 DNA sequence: TGTGCCAGCAGCCCACTAGCGGGAAACACAGATACGCAGTATTTT.

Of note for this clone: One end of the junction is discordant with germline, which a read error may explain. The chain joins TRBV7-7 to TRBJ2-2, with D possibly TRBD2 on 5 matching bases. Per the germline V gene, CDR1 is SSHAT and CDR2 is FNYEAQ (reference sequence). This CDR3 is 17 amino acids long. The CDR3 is CASSLDPGSPTTGELFF. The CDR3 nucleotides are TGTGCTAGCAGCTTAGATCCGGGGTCGCCTACCACCGGGGAGCTGTTTTTT.

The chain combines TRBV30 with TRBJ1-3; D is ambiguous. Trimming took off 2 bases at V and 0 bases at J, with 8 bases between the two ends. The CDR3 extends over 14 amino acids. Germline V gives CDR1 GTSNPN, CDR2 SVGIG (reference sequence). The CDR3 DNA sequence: TGTGCCTGGAGTCCCCCTCCCTCTGGAAACACCATATATTTT. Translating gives CAWSPPPSGNTIYF.